These T cell receptor beta chains were read from a single sample in a study of response to subunit inactivated influenza vaccine. TCRdb used MiXCR to reprocess the RT-PCR reads, holding one entry per CDR3 protein. The sample gives 150,000 to 200,000 distinct CDR3 sequences, roughly a tenth of which show up once; around 12% is in the top ten. The sample in question was non-naive T cells sorted from PBMCs, obtained 40 to 50 days after vaccination. These receptors originate from a man between 45 and 60 years old who received an inactivated influenza vaccine. CDR3s include the opening cysteine and the closing phenylalanine or tryptophan. The D gene is left open where the match is weak. The listing skips clone size in some rows; elsewhere it reads once, few, many or a size class.

D gene	V gene	J gene	clone size	CDR3 DNA	CDR3 protein
TRBD2	TRBV6-1	TRBJ2-2	many	TGTGCCAGCAAACTAGCGGGAGTCACCGGGGAGCTGTTTTTT	CASKLAGVTGELFF
TRBD1	TRBV7-2	TRBJ1-2	few	TGTGCCAGCAGCTTGGTACAGACAGGGGGCGCGGATGGCTACACCTTC	CASSLVQTGGADGYTF
.	TRBV20-1	TRBJ2-1	many	TGCAGTGCTAGCGGGGGCGCGGGGATTGAGCAGTTCTTC	CSASGGAGIEQFF
TRBD2	TRBV4-1	TRBJ2-5	many	TGCGCCAGCAGCCAGACTAGCGGGGGCGTCGAGACCCAGTACTTC	CASSQTSGGVETQYF
.	TRBV5-1	TRBJ2-3	.	TGCGCCAGCAGCTTGGCCGGGGTTATGTCAGATACGCAGTATTTT	CASSLAGVMSDTQYF
.	TRBV18	TRBJ2-7	.	TGTGCCAGCTCACCACCAGGAACACACACCTCCTACGAGCAGTACTTC	CASSPPGTHTSYEQYF
TRBD2	TRBV7-2	TRBJ2-3	few	TGTGCCAGCAGCCAGGTTGGCGGGGGGGCCCCAGATACGCAGTATTTT	CASSQVGGGAPDTQYF
TRBD1	TRBV11-1	TRBJ2-3	.	TGTGCCAGCAGCTTATGGTTAGGACAGGGGATAAAGCGGAGTAGCACAGATACGCAGTATTTT	CASSLWLGQGIKRSSTDTQYF
.	TRBV10-3	TRBJ1-5	many	TGTGCCATCAGTGAGTCCCGCGGGGTAGGAAATCAGCCCCAGCATTTT	CAISESRGVGNQPQHF
TRBD1	TRBV24-1	TRBJ2-5	.	TGTGCCACCAGTGACGGACAGGGGATAAAGACCCAGTACTTC	CATSDGQGIKTQYF
.	TRBV2	TRBJ1-6	.	TGTGCCAGCAGTACCGGGCCCAATAATTCACCCCTCCACTTT	CASSTGPNNSPLHF
.	TRBV30	TRBJ2-1	.	TGTGCCTGGAGTGCCGGGTCCAGCTCCTACAATGAGCAGTTCTTC	CAWSAGSSSYNEQFF
.	TRBV5-1	TRBJ1-1	many	TGCGCCAGCAGCTCGGGCACAGGAGACACTGAAGCTTTCTTT	CASSSGTGDTEAFF
.	TRBV5-1	TRBJ2-5	many	TGCGCCAGCAGCTTCGGCCAAGAGACCCAGTACTTC	CASSFGQETQYF
.	TRBV7-9	TRBJ2-1	.	TGTGCCAGCAGCTTAAGGACGCCTTACAATGAGCAGTTCTTC	CASSLRTPYNEQFF
.	TRBV28	TRBJ2-7	.	TGTGCCAGCAGTTTACGGCGACCCCAATACGAGCAGTACTTC	CASSLRRPQYEQYF